This T cell receptor beta chain stems from a study of hypomethylating agent response in myelodysplastic syndrome. Germline CDR1 reads MNHEY; CDR2 reads SMNVEV (reference sequence). The CDR3 is 14 residues long. With 6 bases removed from V and 6 bases from J, the gap between germline ends came to 15 bases. Original methodology: Of 150,000 to 200,000 unique clonotypes, roughly 1.5% were previously reported viral-epitope-specific in VDJdb. Here immunoSEQ multiplex PCR was the method, and the copy in TCRdb shows in-frame clones only, minus some. V and J calls and clone size are given by that table; D and trimming were obtained from the DNA. The data show 2,000 or so clones, 86% seen once. The analysis used unsorted bulk bone marrow, not T-cell subsets.

The receptor was isolated from a human donor with myelodysplastic syndrome. The sample in question was bone marrow, obtained before or after starting hypomethylating agent treatment for myelodysplastic syndrome (not recorded which). The chain links TRBV27 to TRBJ2-1; D not resolved. The CDR3 DNA is TGTGCCAGCAGAACCCTACTCTCCCTCAATGAGCAGTTCTTC. Translated, it gives CASRTLLSLNEQFF.